This passage covers 24 T cell receptor beta chains from one sample sequenced in a study of CD8 T cells in ankylosing spondylitis. TCRdb reanalysed the 5' RACE reads using MiXCR and keeps one entry per CDR3 protein. Of approximately 250,000 distinct CDR3 sequences in the sample, 20% to 30% were seen once. The specimen sequenced was blood, either unsorted or a sorted T cell fraction (not recorded which). The receptors come from a male donor with ankylosing spondylitis or in good health (not recorded which).

The table lists this clonotype with a few counts. This chain uses TRBV7-9 with TRBJ2-1; D perhaps matches TRBD1 (6 bases). The CDR3 runs 15 residues. CDR1 SEHNR and CDR2 FQNEAQ come from the germline V gene (reference sequence). Trimming removed 1 base at V and 2 bases at J, with 9 bases between. CDR3 nucleotides: TGTGCCAGCAGCTTAGTCACAGGGCCCTACAATGAGCAGTTCTTC. Translated: CASSLVTGPYNEQFF.

The rearrangement links TRBV20-1 to TRBJ2-3, with a possible D match to TRBD1 (5 bases). CDR1 and CDR2 (germline): DFQATT, SNEGSKA (reference sequence). CDR3 size: 14 residues. Trimming pared 5 bases from V and 1 base from J, leaving 13 bases between. The CDR3 bases are TGCAGTGCTTCCTTGGGGCCAGGCACAGATACGCAGTATTTT. This translates into CSASLGPGTDTQYF.

This clonotype appeared many times. This chain uses TRBV29-1 with TRBJ2-7, with TRBD1 matching over 9 bases. Per the germline V gene, CDR1 is SQVTM and CDR2 is ANQGSEA. V lost 4 bases and J lost 3; bases outside the gene matches: 4. The CDR3 consists of 13 residues. CDR3 nucleotide sequence: TGCAGCGTTGTGGGGGGACAGGGCTACGAGCAGTACTTC. It encodes CSVVGGQGYEQYF.

Here the CDR3 reads CASSPRQVGGETQYF. For the CDR3, the DNA is TGTGCCAGCAGCCCCCGACAAGTGGGGGGAGAGACCCAGTACTTC. The chain couples TRBV7-2 to TRBJ2-5; D perhaps matches TRBD2 (6 bases). From germline, CDR1 is SGHTA and CDR2 FQGNSA. Between the trimmed V and J ends, which lost 5 bases and 4 bases, there was a span of 17 bases. CDR3 length: 15 amino acids.

The chain combines TRBV28 with TRBJ2-7, with D unclear. CDR1 is MDHEN, CDR2 SYDVKM, per germline. V was cut by 5 bases and J by 2 bases, with 4 bases left in between. The CDR3 covers 11 residues. The CDR3 DNA sequence: TGTGCCAGCAGTCGCGCCTACGAGCAGTACTTC. This codes for CASSRAYEQYF. Full variable domain (missing parts from reference TRBV28 and TRBJ2-7): DVKVTQSSRYLVKRTGEKVFLECVQDMDHENMFWYRQDPGLGLRLIYFSYDVKMKEKGDIPEGYSVSREKKERFSLILESASTNQTSMYLCASSRAYEQYFGPGTRLTVT.

This clonotype has ten or more counts. The chain links TRBV12-3 or TRBV12-4 to TRBJ2-1, with 9 bases lining up with TRBD2. The CDR3 covers 16 residues. Trimming removed 6 bases from V and 9 bases from J; junction bases left unmatched: 15. The CDR3 DNA reads TGTGCCAGCAGGCATCGTCCGGGACTAGCCCGGAGTGAGCAGTTCTTC. Translating gives CASRHRPGLARSEQFF.

The J gene is TRBJ2-5, the V gene TRBV29-1, with 8 bases fitting TRBD2. V lost 7 bases to trimming and J lost 5 bases; unmatched junction nucleotides: 15. The CDR3 covers 15 residues. Germline CDR1 reads SQVTM; CDR2 reads ANQGSEA. CDR3 residues: CSGAGGGGELETQYF. CDR3 in DNA: TGCAGCGGCGCCGGGGGGGGGGGCGAGTTGGAGACCCAGTACTTC.

J is TRBJ1-2 and V is TRBV28; no clear D gene. The CDR3 covers 15 residues. The V end was cut by 6 bases, the J end by 3 bases, with 17 bases between. Germline-derived CDR1 and CDR2 are MDHEN and SYDVKM. In nucleotides, the CDR3 is TGTGCCAGCAGACACCCCCGGGCCGTGGACTATGGCTACACCTTC. Translated, it gives CASRHPRAVDYGYTF.

This clonotype was observed many times. This chain links TRBV4-2 with TRBJ1-2; perhaps TRBD1 as D (5 bases). V was trimmed by 4 bases and J by 4 bases, leaving 16 bases between them. Germline V CDR1 and CDR2: LGHNA, YNFKEQ. The CDR3 extends over 15 amino acids. CDR3 nucleotide sequence: TGTGCCAGCAGCCCACGGGGCGGGGACCCCTATGGCTACACCTTC. Its translation: CASSPRGGDPYGYTF.

V gene TRBV27 combines with J gene TRBJ2-7; weak D call: TRBD1 (6 bases). Germline CDR1 MNHEY, CDR2 SMNVEV (reference sequence). The CDR3 sequence is 12 residues long. Between the trimmed V and J ends, which lost 10 bases and 7 bases, there was a span of 17 bases. As DNA, the CDR3 is TGTGCCACCACCGCCTGGCAGGGGGAGCAGTACTTC. This translates into CATTAWQGEQYF.

The rearrangement uses TRBV5-1 and TRBJ2-3, with 7 positions matching TRBD1. Germline CDR1 is SGHRS and CDR2 is YFSETQ. V was pared by 0 bases and J by 4 bases, with 2 bases of the junction left unmatched. The CDR3 length is 14 residues. CDR3 coding DNA: TGCGCCAGCAGCTTGGAAGGGGGCGCAGATACGCAGTATTTT. Its translation: CASSLEGGADTQYF.

Only a few counts were recorded for this clonotype. This chain connects TRBV20-1 to TRBJ2-5; 12 positions match TRBD2. After removal of 4 bases from V and 5 bases from J, the junction contained 8 bases not matched to a gene. CDR1 and CDR2 from the germline V gene are DFQATT and SNEGSKA (reference sequence). The CDR3 covers 15 residues. CDR3 bases: TGCAGTGCTATCCTAGCGGGGGGGCGTGGGGAGACCCAGTACTTC. Its protein product is CSAILAGGRGETQYF.

V usage is TRBV6-1 and J usage is TRBJ2-5; possibly TRBD2 for D (5 bases). Per germline, CDR1 MNHNS and CDR2 SASEGT. The CDR3 is 13 amino acids. The V end was cut by 5 bases, the J end by 5 bases, with 12 bases between. DNA of the CDR3: TGTGCCAGCAGTAATGTTTGGAGGGAGACCCAGTACTTC. Encoded protein: CASSNVWRETQYF.

J is TRBJ2-7 and V is TRBV10-1; 11 bases line up with TRBD2. J was trimmed by 0 bases and V by 6 bases; bases with no gene match: 4. CDR1 WNHNN and CDR2 SYGVQD come from the germline V gene (reference sequence). This CDR3 is 15 amino acids long. This CDR3 reads CASRPLAGASYEQYF. The CDR3 DNA is TGCGCCAGCAGACCACTAGCGGGGGCCTCCTACGAGCAGTACTTC.

This chain links TRBV20-1 with TRBJ2-7; D remains ambiguous. Germline V CDR1 and CDR2: DFQATT, SNEGSKA (reference sequence). The V and J ends lost 2 bases and 1 base respectively, with 15 bases between them. The CDR3 extends over 15 amino acids. This CDR3 is CSARSSGDLSYEQYF. In nucleotides, the CDR3 is TGCAGTGCTAGATCCTCGGGTGACCTTTCCTACGAGCAGTACTTC.

This clonotype was recorded at least ten times. The chain employs TRBV6-1 and TRBJ2-6; D is possibly TRBD2 (6 bases). Germline V gene data show CDR1 as MNHNS and CDR2 as SASEGT. V shed 7 bases and J shed 3 bases, with 10 bases lying between them. The CDR3 length is 14 residues. CDR3 protein: CASTGGNGANVLTF. The CDR3 coding sequence is TGTGCCAGCACCGGGGGTAATGGGGCCAACGTCCTGACTTTC.

This clonotype was recorded many times. The V and J genes are TRBV10-3 and TRBJ1-2; D is unresolved. This CDR3 has 13 residues. Between the trimmed V and J ends, which lost 3 bases and 6 bases, there was a span of 11 bases. CDR1 and CDR2 (germline): ENHRY, SYGVKD. The CDR3 DNA reads TGTGCCATCAGTGATCGGCAGGACCATGGCTACACCTTC. This encodes CAISDRQDHGYTF.

This clonotype was seen only a few times. J is TRBJ2-3 and V is TRBV24-1, with a possible D match to TRBD1 (7 bases). Looked up from germline, CDR1 is KGHDR and CDR2 is SFDVKD. The germline V and J ends were trimmed by 3 bases and 5 bases, with 20 bases remaining between them. This CDR3 is built from 17 residues. CDR3 nucleotide sequence: TGTGCCACCAGTGATGACAGGGACTTCAGGGTGAGAGATACGCAGTATTTT. It yields the protein CATSDDRDFRVRDTQYF.

The chain uses TRBV6-5 and TRBJ1-1, with no clear D. The length of the CDR3 is 15 residues. V lost 0 bases and J 0 bases, leaving 8 bases between the germline ends. CDR1 and CDR2 from the germline V gene are MNHEY and SVGAGI. The CDR3 sequence is CASSYSFEMNTEAFF. The CDR3 bases are TGTGCCAGCAGTTACTCTTTCGAGATGAACACTGAAGCTTTCTTT.

This clonotype was picked up a small number of times. J is TRBJ2-1 and V is TRBV28; 7 nucleotides agree with TRBD1. CDR1 and CDR2 (germline): MDHEN, SYDVKM. There are 16 residues in the CDR3. The ends lost 5 bases at V and 2 bases at J; junction bases unmatched: 9. CDR3 residues: CASSDPGTAAYNEQFF. The CDR3, as DNA: TGTGCCAGCAGTGATCCCGGGACAGCAGCCTACAATGAGCAGTTCTTC.

This clonotype was picked up a small number of times. The chain links TRBV20-1 to TRBJ2-2; D is possibly TRBD2 (5 bases). This CDR3 comprises 15 residues. Trimming cost V 3 bases and J 1 base, with 12 bases left between them. Per the germline V gene, CDR1 is DFQATT and CDR2 is SNEGSKA (reference sequence). The CDR3 DNA reads as TGCAGTGCTAGTTCCGGGGTGGGGAACACCGGGGAGCTGTTTTTT. Its translation is CSASSGVGNTGELFF.

The rearrangement joins TRBV20-1 to TRBJ2-1, with a possible D match to TRBD2 (5 bases). The germline gives CDR1 DFQATT, CDR2 SNEGSKA (reference sequence). This CDR3 spans 14 amino acids. V was cut by 6 bases and J by 0 bases, with 12 bases left in between. CDR3 DNA sequence: TGCAGTGCCCGCCTGGGGAGCTCCTACAATGAGCAGTTCTTC. Protein: CSARLGSSYNEQFF.

The V call is TRBV9, the J call TRBJ2-1; perhaps TRBD2 as D (6 bases). Per the germline V gene, CDR1 is SGDLS and CDR2 is YYNGEE. V gave up 4 bases and J gave up 8 bases, with 13 bases separating them. The CDR3 runs 13 residues. CDR3 nucleotides: TGTGCCAGCAGCATCGCGCCGGGGGATGAGCAGTTCTTC. Translation: CASSIAPGDEQFF.

This clonotype was seen many times. The rearrangement joins TRBV20-1 to TRBJ2-3; D is uncertain. Deletions cut 3 bases from V and 0 bases from J, with 10 bases between. This CDR3 comprises 14 residues. Germline CDR1 is DFQATT and CDR2 is SNEGSKA (reference sequence). CDR3 amino acids: CSASLETSTDTQYF. The CDR3 nucleotides read TGCAGTGCTAGTTTAGAGACTAGCACAGATACGCAGTATTTT.